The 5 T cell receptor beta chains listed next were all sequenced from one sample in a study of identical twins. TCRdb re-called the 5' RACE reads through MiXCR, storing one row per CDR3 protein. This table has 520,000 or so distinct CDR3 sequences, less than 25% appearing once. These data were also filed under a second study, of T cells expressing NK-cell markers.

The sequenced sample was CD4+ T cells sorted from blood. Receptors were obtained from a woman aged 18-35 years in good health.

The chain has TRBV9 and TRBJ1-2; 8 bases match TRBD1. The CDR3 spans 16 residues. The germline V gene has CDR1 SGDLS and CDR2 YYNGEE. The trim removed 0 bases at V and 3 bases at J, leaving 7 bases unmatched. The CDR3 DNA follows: TGTGCCAGCAGCGTAGCCCCGACAGGGGACCACTATGGCTACACCTTC. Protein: CASSVAPTGDHYGYTF.

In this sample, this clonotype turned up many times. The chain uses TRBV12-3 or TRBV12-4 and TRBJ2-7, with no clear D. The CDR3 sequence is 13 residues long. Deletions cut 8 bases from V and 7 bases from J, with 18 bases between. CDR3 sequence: CASGTDLRREQYF. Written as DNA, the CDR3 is TGTGCCAGCGGCACGGACCTCAGGCGGGAGCAGTACTTC.

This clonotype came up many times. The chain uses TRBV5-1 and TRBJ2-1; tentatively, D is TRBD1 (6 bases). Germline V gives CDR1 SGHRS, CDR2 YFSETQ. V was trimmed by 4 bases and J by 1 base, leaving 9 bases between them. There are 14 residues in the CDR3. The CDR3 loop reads CASSVGQSYNEQFF. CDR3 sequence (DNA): TGCGCCAGCAGCGTCGGACAGTCCTACAATGAGCAGTTCTTC.

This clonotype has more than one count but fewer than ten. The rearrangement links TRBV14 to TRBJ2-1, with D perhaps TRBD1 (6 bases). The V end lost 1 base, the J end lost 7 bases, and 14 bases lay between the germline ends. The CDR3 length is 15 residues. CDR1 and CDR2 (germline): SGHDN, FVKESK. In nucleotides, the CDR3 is TGTGCCAGCAGCCAAGGACAGGCCATCAAAAATGAGCAGTTCTTC. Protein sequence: CASSQGQAIKNEQFF.

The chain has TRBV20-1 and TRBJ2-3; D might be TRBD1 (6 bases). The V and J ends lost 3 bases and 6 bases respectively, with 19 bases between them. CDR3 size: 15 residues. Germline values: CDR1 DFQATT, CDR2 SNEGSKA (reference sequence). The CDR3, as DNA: TGCAGTGCTAGGCTGAACAGGGCCGTAGGTGATACGCAGTATTTT. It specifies CSARLNRAVGDTQYF.